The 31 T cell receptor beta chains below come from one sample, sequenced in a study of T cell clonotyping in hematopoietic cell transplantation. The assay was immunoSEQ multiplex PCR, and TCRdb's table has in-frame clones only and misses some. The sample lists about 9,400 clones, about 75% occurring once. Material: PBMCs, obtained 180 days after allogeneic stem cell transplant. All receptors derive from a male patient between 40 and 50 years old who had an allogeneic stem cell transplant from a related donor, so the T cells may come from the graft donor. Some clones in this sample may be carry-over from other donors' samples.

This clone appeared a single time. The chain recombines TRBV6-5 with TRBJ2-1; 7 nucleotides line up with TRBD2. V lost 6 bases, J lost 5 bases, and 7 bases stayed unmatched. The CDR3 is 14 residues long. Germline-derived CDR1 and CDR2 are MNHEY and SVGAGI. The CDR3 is CASSLLGTNNEQFF. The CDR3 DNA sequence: TGTGCCAGCAGCTTACTGGGGACTAACAATGAGCAGTTCTTC.

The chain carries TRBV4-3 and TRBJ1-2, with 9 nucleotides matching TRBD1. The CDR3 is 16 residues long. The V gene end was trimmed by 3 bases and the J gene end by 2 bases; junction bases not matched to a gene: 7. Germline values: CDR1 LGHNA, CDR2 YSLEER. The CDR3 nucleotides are TGCGCCAGCAGCCATCAAACAGGGGGCGCCAACTATGGCTACACCTTC. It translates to CASSHQTGGANYGYTF.

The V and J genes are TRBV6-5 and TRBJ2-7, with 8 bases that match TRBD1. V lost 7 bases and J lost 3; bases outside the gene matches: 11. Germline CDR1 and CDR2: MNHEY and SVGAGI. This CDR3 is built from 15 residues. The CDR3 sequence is CASMKRTGINYEQYF. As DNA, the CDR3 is TGTGCCAGCATGAAAAGGACAGGGATCAACTACGAGCAGTACTTC.

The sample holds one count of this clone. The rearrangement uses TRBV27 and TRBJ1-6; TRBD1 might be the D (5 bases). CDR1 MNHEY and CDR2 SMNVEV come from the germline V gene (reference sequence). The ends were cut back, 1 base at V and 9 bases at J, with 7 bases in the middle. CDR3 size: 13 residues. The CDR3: CASSLWGGSPLHF. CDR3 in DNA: TGTGCCAGCAGTTTATGGGGGGGTTCACCCCTCCACTTT.

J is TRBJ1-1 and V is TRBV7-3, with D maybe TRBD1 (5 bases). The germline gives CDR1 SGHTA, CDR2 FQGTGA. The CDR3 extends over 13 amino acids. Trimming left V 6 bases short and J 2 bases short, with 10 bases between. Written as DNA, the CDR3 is TGTGCCAGCAGATCCGACAGAAACACTGAAGCTTTCTTT. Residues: CASRSDRNTEAFF.

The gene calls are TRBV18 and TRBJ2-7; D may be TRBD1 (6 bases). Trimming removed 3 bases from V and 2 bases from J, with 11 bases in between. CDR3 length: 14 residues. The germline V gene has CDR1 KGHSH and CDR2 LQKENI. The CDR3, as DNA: TGTGCCAGCTCACCGGGGGCATCACCCTACGAGCAGTACTTC. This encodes CASSPGASPYEQYF.

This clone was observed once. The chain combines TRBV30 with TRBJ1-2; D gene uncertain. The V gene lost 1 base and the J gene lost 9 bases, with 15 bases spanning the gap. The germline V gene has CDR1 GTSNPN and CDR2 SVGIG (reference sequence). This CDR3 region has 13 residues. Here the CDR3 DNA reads TGTGCCTGGAGTGCCGGGAATCAATTCCGCTACACCTTC. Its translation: CAWSAGNQFRYTF.

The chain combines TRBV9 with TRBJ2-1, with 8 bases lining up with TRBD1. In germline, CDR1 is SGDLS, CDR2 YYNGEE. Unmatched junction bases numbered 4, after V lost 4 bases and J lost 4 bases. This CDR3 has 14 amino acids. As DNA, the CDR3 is TGTGCCAGCAGCAATCGACAGGGGTACAATGAGCAGTTCTTC. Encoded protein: CASSNRQGYNEQFF.

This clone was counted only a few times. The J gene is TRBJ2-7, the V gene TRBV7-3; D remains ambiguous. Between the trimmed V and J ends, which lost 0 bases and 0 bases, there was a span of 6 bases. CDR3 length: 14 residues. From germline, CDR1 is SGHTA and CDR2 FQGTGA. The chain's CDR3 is CASSLTPNSYEQYF. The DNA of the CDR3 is TGTGCCAGCAGCTTAACACCTAACTCCTACGAGCAGTACTTC.

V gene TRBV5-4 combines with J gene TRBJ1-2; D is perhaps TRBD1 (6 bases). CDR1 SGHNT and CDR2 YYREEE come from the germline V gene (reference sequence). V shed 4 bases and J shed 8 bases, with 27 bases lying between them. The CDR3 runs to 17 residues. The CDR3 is CASSRIRDTGSGGGYTF. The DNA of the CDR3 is TGTGCCAGCAGCCGAATTCGGGATACAGGGTCGGGGGGGGGCTACACCTTC.

CDR3 bases: TGTGCCACCAGTGAGAGCGGCTATGAGCAGTTCTTC. Translation: CATSESGYEQFF. The V gene is TRBV15, the J gene TRBJ2-1, with a weak D call TRBD2 (5 bases). The ends were cut back, 6 bases at V and 8 bases at J, with 11 bases in the middle. This CDR3 is built from 12 residues. From germline, CDR1 is LNHNV and CDR2 YYDKDF (reference sequence). The complete variable domain, with remaining parts taken from reference TRBV15 and TRBJ2-1, reads DAMVIQNPRYQVTQFGKPVTLSCSQTLNHNVMYWYQQKSSQAPKLLFHYYDKDFNNEADTPDNFQSRRPNTSFCFLDIRSPGLGDTAMYLCATSESGYEQFFGPGTRLTVL.

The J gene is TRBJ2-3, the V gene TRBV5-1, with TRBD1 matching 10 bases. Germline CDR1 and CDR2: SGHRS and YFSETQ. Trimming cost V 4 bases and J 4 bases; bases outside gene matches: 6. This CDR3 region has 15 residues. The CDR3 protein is CASSLQGQGPDTQYF. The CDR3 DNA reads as TGCGCCAGCAGCCTTCAGGGACAGGGGCCAGATACGCAGTATTTT.

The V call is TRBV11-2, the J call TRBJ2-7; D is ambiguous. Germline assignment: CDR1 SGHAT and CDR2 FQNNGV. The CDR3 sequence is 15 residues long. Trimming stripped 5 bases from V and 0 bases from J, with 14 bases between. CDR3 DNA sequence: TGTGCCAGCAGCAATCGGATTGGGTTCTCCTACGAGCAGTACTTC. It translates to CASSNRIGFSYEQYF.

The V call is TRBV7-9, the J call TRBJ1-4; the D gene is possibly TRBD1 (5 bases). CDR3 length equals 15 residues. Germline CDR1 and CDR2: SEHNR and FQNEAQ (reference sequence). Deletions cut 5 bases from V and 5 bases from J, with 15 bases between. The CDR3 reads CASSPGGGSNEKLFF. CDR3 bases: TGTGCCAGCAGCCCTGGGGGAGGCTCGAATGAAAAACTGTTTTTT. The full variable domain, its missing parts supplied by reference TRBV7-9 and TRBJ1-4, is DTGVSQNPRHKITKRGQNVTFRCDPISEHNRLYWYRQTLGQGPEFLTYFQNEAQLEKSRLLSDRFSAERPKGSFSTLEIQRTEQGDSAMYLCASSPGGGSNEKLFFGSGTQLSVL.

This chain's CDR3 is CASSIGGGSDEQFF. CDR3 coding DNA: TGTGCCAGCAGTATAGGCGGGGGAAGCGATGAGCAGTTCTTC. V and J are TRBV2 and TRBJ2-1; 7 nucleotides match TRBD2. The junction had 9 bases not matched to a gene; V was cut back by 5 bases and J by 8 bases. From germline, CDR1 is SNHLY and CDR2 FYNNEI. The CDR3 loop spans 14 amino acids.

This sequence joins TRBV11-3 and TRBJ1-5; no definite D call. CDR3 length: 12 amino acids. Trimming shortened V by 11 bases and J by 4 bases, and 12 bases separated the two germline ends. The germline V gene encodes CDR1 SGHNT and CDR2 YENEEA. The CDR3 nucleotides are TGTGCCGGCACCCTTCGTAATCAGCCCCAGCATTTT. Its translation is CAGTLRNQPQHF.

The CDR3 spells CASSLVGGGLGDTQYF. Written as DNA, the CDR3 is TGTGCCAGCAGCTTAGTGGGCGGGGGATTAGGAGATACGCAGTATTTT. The chain combines TRBV7-8 with TRBJ2-3; 7 bases agree with TRBD2. V gave up 1 base and J gave up 5 bases; unmatched junction bases: 9. The germline V gene encodes CDR1 SGHVS and CDR2 FQNEAQ. The CDR3 runs to 16 residues.

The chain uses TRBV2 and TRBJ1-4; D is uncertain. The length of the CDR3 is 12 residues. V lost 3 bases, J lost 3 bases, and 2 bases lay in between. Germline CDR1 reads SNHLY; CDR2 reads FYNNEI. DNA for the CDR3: TGTGCCAGCAGTGATCCTAATGAAAAACTGTTTTTT. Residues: CASSDPNEKLFF.

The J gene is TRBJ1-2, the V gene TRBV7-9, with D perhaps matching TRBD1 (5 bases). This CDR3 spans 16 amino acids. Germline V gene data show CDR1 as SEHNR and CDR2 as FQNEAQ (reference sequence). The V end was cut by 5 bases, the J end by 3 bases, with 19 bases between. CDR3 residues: CASSLYRNAHHYGYTF. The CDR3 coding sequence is TGTGCCAGCAGCCTCTACAGGAACGCGCATCACTATGGCTACACCTTC.

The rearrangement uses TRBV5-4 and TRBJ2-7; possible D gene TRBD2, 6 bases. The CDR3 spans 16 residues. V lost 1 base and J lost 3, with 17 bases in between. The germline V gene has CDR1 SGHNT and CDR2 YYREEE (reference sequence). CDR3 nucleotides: TGTGCCAGCAGCTTGATACGGGACTGGAGGATCTACGAGCAGTACTTC. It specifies CASSLIRDWRIYEQYF.

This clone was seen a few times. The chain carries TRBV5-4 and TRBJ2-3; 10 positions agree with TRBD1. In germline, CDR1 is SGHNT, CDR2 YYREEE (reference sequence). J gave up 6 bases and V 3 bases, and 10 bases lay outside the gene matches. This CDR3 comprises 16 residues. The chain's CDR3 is CASSSMTGGALDTQYF. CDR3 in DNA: TGTGCCAGCAGCTCGATGACAGGGGGCGCTTTGGATACGCAGTATTTT.

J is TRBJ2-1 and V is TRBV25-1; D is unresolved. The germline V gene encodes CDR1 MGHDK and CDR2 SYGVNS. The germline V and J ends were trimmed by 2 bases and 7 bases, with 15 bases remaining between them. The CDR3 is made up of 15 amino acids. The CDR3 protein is CASSEPDRAQNEQFF. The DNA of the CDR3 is TGTGCCAGCAGTGAACCGGACCGAGCCCAAAATGAGCAGTTCTTC.

For the CDR3, the DNA is TGTGCCAGCAGCTTCGGGGGTAGGGAGACCCAGTACTTC. It yields the protein CASSFGGRETQYF. This chain uses TRBV7-2 with TRBJ2-5, with D maybe TRBD2 (6 bases). The CDR3 is 13 amino acids. The germline gives CDR1 SGHTA, CDR2 FQGNSA. V was shortened by 3 bases and J by 5 bases, with 10 bases between the two germline ends.

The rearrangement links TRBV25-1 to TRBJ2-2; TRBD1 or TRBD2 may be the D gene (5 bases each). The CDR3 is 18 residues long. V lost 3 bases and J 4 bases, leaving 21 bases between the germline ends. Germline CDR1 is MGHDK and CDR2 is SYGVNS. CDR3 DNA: TGTGCCAGCAGTGACCCGGGACGGAAACCTCGAGGCACCGGGGAGCTGTTTTTT. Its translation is CASSDPGRKPRGTGELFF.

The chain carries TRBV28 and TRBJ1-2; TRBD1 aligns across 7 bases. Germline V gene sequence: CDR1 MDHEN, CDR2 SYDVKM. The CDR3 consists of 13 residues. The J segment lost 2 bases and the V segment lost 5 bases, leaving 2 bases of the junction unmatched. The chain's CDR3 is CASSTTGNYGYTF. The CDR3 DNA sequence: TGTGCCAGCAGTACGACAGGGAACTATGGCTACACCTTC.

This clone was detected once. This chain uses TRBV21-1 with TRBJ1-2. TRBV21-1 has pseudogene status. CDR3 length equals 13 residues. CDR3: CASSNGIGYGYTF. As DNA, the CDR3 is TGTGCCAGCAGCAACGGAATCGGCTATGGCTACACCTTC.

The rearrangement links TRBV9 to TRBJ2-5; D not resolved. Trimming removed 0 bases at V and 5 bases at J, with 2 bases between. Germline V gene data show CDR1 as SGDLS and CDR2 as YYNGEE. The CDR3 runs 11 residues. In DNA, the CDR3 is TGTGCCAGCAGCGTAGCGGAGACCCAGTACTTC. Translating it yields CASSVAETQYF.

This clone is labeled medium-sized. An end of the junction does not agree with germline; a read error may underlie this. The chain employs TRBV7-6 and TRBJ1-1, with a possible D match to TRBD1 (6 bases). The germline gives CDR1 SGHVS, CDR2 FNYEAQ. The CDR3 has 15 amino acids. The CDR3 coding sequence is TGTGCCAGCAGATTAGGGGGGGCAGGCGGTACTGAAGCTTTCTTT. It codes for CASRLGGAGGTEAFF.

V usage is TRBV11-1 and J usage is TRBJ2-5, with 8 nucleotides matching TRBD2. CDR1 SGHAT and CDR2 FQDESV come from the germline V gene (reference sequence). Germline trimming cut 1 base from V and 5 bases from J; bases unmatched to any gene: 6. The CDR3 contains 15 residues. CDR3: CASSLGRGGAETQYF. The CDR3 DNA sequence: TGTGCCAGCAGCTTAGGACGGGGGGGCGCCGAGACCCAGTACTTC.

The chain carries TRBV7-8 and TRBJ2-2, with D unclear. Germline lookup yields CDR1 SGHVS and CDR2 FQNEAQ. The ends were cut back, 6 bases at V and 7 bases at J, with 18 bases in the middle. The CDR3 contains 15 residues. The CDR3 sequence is CASRTLRNRNGELFF. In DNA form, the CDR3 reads TGTGCCAGCAGGACCCTGAGGAATCGTAACGGGGAGCTGTTTTTT.

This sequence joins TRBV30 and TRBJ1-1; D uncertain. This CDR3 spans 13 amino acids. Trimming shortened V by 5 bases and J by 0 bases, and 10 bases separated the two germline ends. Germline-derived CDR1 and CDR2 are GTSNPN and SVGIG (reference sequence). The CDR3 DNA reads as TGTGCCTGGGGGCGGGGTGTGAACACTGAAGCTTTCTTT. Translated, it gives CAWGRGVNTEAFF. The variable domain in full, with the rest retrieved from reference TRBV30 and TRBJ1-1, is SQTIHQWPATLVQPVGSPLSLECTVEGTSNPNLYWYRQAAGRGLQLLFYSVGIGQISSEVPQNLSASRPQDRQFILSSKKLLLSDSGFYLCAWGRGVNTEAFFGQGTRLTVV.